Listed below are T cell receptor beta chains from one sample, sequenced in a study of blood T cell repertoires in COVID-19. Generated by immunoSEQ multiplex PCR, the TCRdb table keeps only in-frame clones and is missing some. Of around 46,000 clones listed, 70% to 90% were seen once; the top ten hold around 30%. Material for sequencing was peripheral blood. These TCRs come from a woman older than 75 with COVID-19, enrolled during active disease. Both conserved end residues are part of each CDR3. D genes are given only for firm matches. Rows give clone size only sometimes, using once, few, many, or a class for an expanded clone.

J: TRBJ2-7
V: TRBV14
D: TRBD1
size: -
DNA: TGTGCCAGCAGCCAAGTTAAGGGACAGGGAGTACGGGGCGAGCAGTACTTC
CDR3: CASSQVKGQGVRGEQYF

J: TRBJ2-1
V: TRBV4-3
D: TRBD1
size: -
DNA: TGCGCCAGCAGCACATACACAGGGGACAATGAGCAGTTCTTC
CDR3: CASSTYTGDNEQFF

J: TRBJ2-3
V: TRBV9
D: TRBD1
size: -
DNA: TGTGCCAGCAGCGGCGGGACAGGGTGGGTAAGGGGCACAGATACGCAGTATTTT
CDR3: CASSGGTGWVRGTDTQYF

J: TRBJ2-1
V: TRBV18
D: TRBD2
size: -
DNA: TGTGCCAGCTCACTTTCAACTAGCGGGGATAGGTCCTACAATGAGCAGTTCTTC
CDR3: CASSLSTSGDRSYNEQFF

J: TRBJ2-1
V: TRBV19
D: -
size: -
DNA: TGTGCCAGTAGTATATATCAGGGTGTGCTGGGCCAAAATGAGCAGTTCTTC
CDR3: CASSIYQGVLGQNEQFF

J: TRBJ2-1
V: TRBV11-2
D: TRBD1
size: -
DNA: TGTGCCAGCAGCTTAGCGGCCGGGGACAGGGTCTTTCGGGAGCAGTTCTTC
CDR3: CASSLAAGDRVFREQFF

J: TRBJ2-3
V: TRBV7-7
D: -
size: -
DNA: TGTGCCAGCAGCCCGATAGCGGATACGCAGTATTTT
CDR3: CASSPIADTQYF

J: TRBJ2-7
V: TRBV28
D: TRBD1
size: -
DNA: TGTGCCAGCGTGACAGGGGGGCCCTACGAGCAGTACTTC
CDR3: CASVTGGPYEQYF

J: TRBJ1-1
V: TRBV4-1
D: -
size: -
DNA: TGCGCCAGCAGCCAAGATGGAGGATTCACTGAAGCTTTCTTT
CDR3: CASSQDGGFTEAFF

J: TRBJ2-7
V: TRBV2
D: TRBD1
size: -
DNA: TGTGCCAGCAGTTATCGGACAGGCACCTACGAGCAGTACTTC
CDR3: CASSYRTGTYEQYF

J: TRBJ1-2
V: TRBV6-5
D: TRBD1
size: -
DNA: TGTGCCAGCAGTCTCAGGGGGCGTTTCTATGGCTACACCTTC
CDR3: CASSLRGRFYGYTF

J: TRBJ1-4
V: TRBV6-5
D: -
size: -
DNA: TGTGCCAGCAGCGGCAGGGCCAACGAAAAACTGTTTTTT
CDR3: CASSGRANEKLFF

J: TRBJ2-3
V: TRBV19
D: TRBD2
size: -
DNA: TGTGCCAGTAGGGCTAGCGGAAGCACAGATACGCAGTATTTT
CDR3: CASRASGSTDTQYF

J: TRBJ2-4
V: TRBV19
D: -
size: -
DNA: TGTGCCAGTAGTTTTGGAGTACCGGGGTTAGCCAAAAACATTCAGTACTTC
CDR3: CASSFGVPGLAKNIQYF

J: TRBJ2-1
V: TRBV6-2/TRBV6-3
D: TRBD1
size: -
DNA: TGTGCCAGCAGTTACCGCACCGGACAGGGGATATACAATGAGCAGTTCTTC
CDR3: CASSYRTGQGIYNEQFF

J: TRBJ2-7
V: TRBV24-1
D: -
size: -
DNA: TGTGCCACCAGTGGCGCGGGCTCCTACGAGCAGTACTTC
CDR3: CATSGAGSYEQYF

J: TRBJ1-3
V: TRBV3-1/TRBV3-2
D: -
size: -
DNA: TGTGCCAGCAGCCAGGGGGCCCCCTCTGGAAACACCATATATTTT
CDR3: CASSQGAPSGNTIYF

J: TRBJ2-7
V: TRBV5-1
D: TRBD2
size: -
DNA: TGCGCCAGCAGCCCGGGACTAGCGGGAGGCCCCGCCTACGAGCAGTACTTC
CDR3: CASSPGLAGGPAYEQYF

J: TRBJ2-5
V: TRBV7-2
D: TRBD2
size: -
DNA: TGTGCCAGCAGCTCTAGCGGGGGGGTCCAAGAGACCCAGTACTTC
CDR3: CASSSSGGVQETQYF

J: TRBJ2-7
V: TRBV5-4
D: -
size: -
DNA: TGTGCCAGCAGCCGTGAGGGGGAAACGAACGAGCAGTACTTC
CDR3: CASSREGETNEQYF

J: TRBJ1-1
V: TRBV5-1
D: -
size: -
DNA: TGCGCCAGCAGCTTGGGGGTAAGGGGCACTGAAGCTTTCTTT
CDR3: CASSLGVRGTEAFF

J: TRBJ2-7
V: TRBV5-4
D: TRBD1
size: -
DNA: TGTGCCAGCAGCTGGAGGGACAGGGGCATAGGATACGAGCAGTACTTC
CDR3: CASSWRDRGIGYEQYF

J: TRBJ1-2
V: TRBV5-6
D: -
size: -
DNA: TGTGCCAGCATGGGGGCGACCTACAACTATGGCTACACCTTC
CDR3: CASMGATYNYGYTF

J: TRBJ2-3
V: TRBV6-4
D: -
size: -
DNA: TGTGCCAGCAGTGACGAACAGGGCGCAGATACGCAGTATTTT
CDR3: CASSDEQGADTQYF

J: TRBJ2-7
V: TRBV19
D: -
size: -
DNA: TGTGCCAGTAGCCAAGCGGGCTACCCCATCTACGAGCAGTACTTC
CDR3: CASSQAGYPIYEQYF

J: TRBJ2-3
V: TRBV24-1
D: TRBD1
size: -
DNA: TGTGCCACCAGTGATCCAACCCCGGGACAGGGGGCAGATACGCAGTATTTT
CDR3: CATSDPTPGQGADTQYF

J: TRBJ2-5
V: TRBV19
D: -
size: -
DNA: TGTGCCAGTGTCGGCCTCGGGGAGACCCAGTACTTC
CDR3: CASVGLGETQYF

J: TRBJ2-1
V: TRBV9
D: -
size: -
DNA: TGTGCCAGCAGCGTAGCGGGACTTTTCTCCTACAATGAGCAGTTCTTC
CDR3: CASSVAGLFSYNEQFF

J: TRBJ1-1
V: TRBV10-1
D: TRBD1
size: -
DNA: TGCGCCAGCAGTGAGTCGGAAGGGGGCCCAATGAACACTGAAGCTTTCTTT
CDR3: CASSESEGGPMNTEAFF

J: TRBJ2-7
V: TRBV5-1
D: -
size: -
DNA: TGCGCCAGCAGCGGGGGACCTCAGGGACGCCAGGGGGAGCAGTACTTC
CDR3: CASSGGPQGRQGEQYF

J: TRBJ1-3
V: TRBV3-1/TRBV3-2
D: TRBD1
size: -
DNA: TGTGCCAGCATCGACCGGGACAGGCGAAACACCATATATTTT
CDR3: CASIDRDRRNTIYF

J: TRBJ2-7
V: TRBV11-2
D: -
size: -
DNA: TGTGCCAGCAGCCTAACAGACTCCTACGAGCAGTACTTC
CDR3: CASSLTDSYEQYF

J: TRBJ2-5
V: TRBV18
D: TRBD2
size: -
DNA: TGTGCCAGCCAAGGTGGTGGGATAGCGGGACTTACGTACCAAGAGACCCAGTACTTC
CDR3: CASQGGGIAGLTYQETQYF

J: TRBJ2-5
V: TRBV19
D: -
size: -
DNA: TGTGCCAGTAGTATTGGAGGGGCCGTCAAGGGAGAGACCCAGTACTTC
CDR3: CASSIGGAVKGETQYF

J: TRBJ1-1
V: TRBV7-8
D: -
size: -
DNA: TGTGCCAGCAGCTTAGTCCCGGGGGGTGAAGCTTTCTTT
CDR3: CASSLVPGGEAFF

J: TRBJ2-7
V: TRBV19
D: TRBD1
size: -
DNA: TGTGCCAGTAGTATCCGGCGGACAGGGGATTCCTACGAGCAGTACTTC
CDR3: CASSIRRTGDSYEQYF

J: TRBJ2-7
V: TRBV7-9
D: -
size: -
DNA: TGTGCCAGCAGCTTAGACCAGGGGCGCGAGCAGTACTTC
CDR3: CASSLDQGREQYF

J: TRBJ1-5
V: TRBV18
D: TRBD1
size: -
DNA: TGTGCCAGCTCACCAACGCAGGGGGCAGGGCAGCCCCAGCATTTT
CDR3: CASSPTQGAGQPQHF

J: TRBJ2-2
V: TRBV5-4
D: -
size: -
DNA: TGTGCCAGCAGCTTGGACAGGGTGGGCACCGGGGAGCTGTTTTTT
CDR3: CASSLDRVGTGELFF

J: TRBJ1-1
V: TRBV6-5
D: -
size: -
DNA: TGTGCCAGCAGCCTACAGGGTCGAGACACTGAAGCTTTCTTT
CDR3: CASSLQGRDTEAFF

J: TRBJ2-1
V: TRBV12-3/TRBV12-4
D: -
size: -
DNA: TGTGCCAGCAGTAGAGAGGTGAATGAGCAGTTCTTC
CDR3: CASSREVNEQFF

J: TRBJ2-1
V: TRBV5-1
D: -
size: once
DNA: TGCGCCAGCAGCATACAGGATAGTGGGGAGCAGTTCTTC
CDR3: CASSIQDSGEQFF